This T cell receptor beta chain is drawn from a study of control samples from healthy donors and cancer patients. TCRdb keeps only in-frame clones here, not all; method: immunoSEQ multiplex PCR. The sample has 130,000 or so clones; about 90% are singletons. The specimen sequenced was PBMCs. This sequence originates from a man in his fifties with head and neck cancer.

CDR3 region: CASSWDRGIYYGYTF. In DNA, the CDR3 is TGTGCCAGCAGTTGGGACAGGGGCATTTACTATGGCTACACCTTC. The chain uses TRBV6-2 or TRBV6-3 and TRBJ1-2, with 10 bases matching TRBD1. From germline, CDR1 is MNHEY and CDR2 SVGEGT. This CDR3 is built from 15 residues. Trimming took 4 bases from V and 3 from J; bases not matched to a gene: 5.